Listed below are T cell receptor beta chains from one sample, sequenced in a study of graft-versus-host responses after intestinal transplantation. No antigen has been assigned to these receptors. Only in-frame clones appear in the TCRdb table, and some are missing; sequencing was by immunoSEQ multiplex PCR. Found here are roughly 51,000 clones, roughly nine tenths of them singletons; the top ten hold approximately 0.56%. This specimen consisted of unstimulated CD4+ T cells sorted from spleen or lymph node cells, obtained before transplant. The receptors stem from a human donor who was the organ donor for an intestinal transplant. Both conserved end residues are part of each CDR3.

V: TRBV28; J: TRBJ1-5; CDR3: CASSLQQGAYQPQHF
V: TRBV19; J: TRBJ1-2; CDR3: CASSNRNYGYTF
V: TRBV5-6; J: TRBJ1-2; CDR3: CASSWRGNYGYTF
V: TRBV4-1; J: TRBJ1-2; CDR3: CASRPPGTGGNGYTF
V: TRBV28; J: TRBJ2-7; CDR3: CASSLPGLQNYEQYF
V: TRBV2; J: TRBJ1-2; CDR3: CASTRDRDYGYTF
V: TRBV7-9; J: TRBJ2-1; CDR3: CASSSQTGFGRFF
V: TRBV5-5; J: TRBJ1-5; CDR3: CASSPRESHSNQPQHF
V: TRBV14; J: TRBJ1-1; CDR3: CASRPTGAVMNTEAFF
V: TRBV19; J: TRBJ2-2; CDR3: CASSLAGEGTGELFF
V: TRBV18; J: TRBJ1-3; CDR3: CASSALQRQGSGNTIYF
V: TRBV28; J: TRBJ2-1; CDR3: CASSTPGARNEQFF
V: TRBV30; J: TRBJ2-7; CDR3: CAWSGRSVGGGDEQYF
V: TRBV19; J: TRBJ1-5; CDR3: CASTSFGGIPDQPQHF
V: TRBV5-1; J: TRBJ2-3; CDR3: CASSGTGTSVGDTQYF
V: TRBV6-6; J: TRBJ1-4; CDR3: CASSSSRAPLDEKLFF
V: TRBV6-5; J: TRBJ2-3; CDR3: CASSYRQGGDTQYF
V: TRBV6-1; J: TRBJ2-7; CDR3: CASGQTGQFYEQYF
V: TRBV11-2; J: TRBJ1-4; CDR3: CASSLGVFGTGNEKLFF
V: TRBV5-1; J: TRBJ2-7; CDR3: CASSVSVSYEQYF
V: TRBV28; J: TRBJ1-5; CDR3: CASSPLGIGSHTQHF
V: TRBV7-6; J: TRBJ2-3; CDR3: CASSPNRGLATDTQYF
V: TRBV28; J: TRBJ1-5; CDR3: CASSPFNQPQHF
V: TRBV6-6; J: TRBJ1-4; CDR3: CASSSYQQAGEKLFF
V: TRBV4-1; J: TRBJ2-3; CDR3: CASSRGQGTDTQYF
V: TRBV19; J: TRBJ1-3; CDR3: CASSDRPAGTPGNTIYF
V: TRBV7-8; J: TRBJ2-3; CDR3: CASSSSGRVADTQYF
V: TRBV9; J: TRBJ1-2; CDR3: CASRSPGVVGGYTF
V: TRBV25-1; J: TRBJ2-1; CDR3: CASSAQSGRYDEQFF
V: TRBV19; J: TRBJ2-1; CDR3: CASSMGTSGWGEQFF
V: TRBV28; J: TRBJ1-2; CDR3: CASSFSRYGYTF
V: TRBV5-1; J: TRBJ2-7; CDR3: CASSLALAYEQYF
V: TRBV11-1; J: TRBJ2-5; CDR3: CASSLGQTEETQYF
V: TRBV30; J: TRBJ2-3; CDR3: CAWTRVDTQYF
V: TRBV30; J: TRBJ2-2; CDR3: CAWSVRLAGGPWNTGELFF
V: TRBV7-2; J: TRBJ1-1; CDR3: CASTQGALDTEAFF
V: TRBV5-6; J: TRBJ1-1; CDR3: CASSLVGAKSTEAFF
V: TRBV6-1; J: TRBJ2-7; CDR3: CASSVGAGVNPYEQYF
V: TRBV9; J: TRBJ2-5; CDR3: CASSVGQGETQYF
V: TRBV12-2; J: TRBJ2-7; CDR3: CASRLVSRLYEQYF
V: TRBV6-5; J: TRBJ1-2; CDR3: CASSSATGVGYGYTF
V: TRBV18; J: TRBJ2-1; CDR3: CASSPQSGVGEQFF
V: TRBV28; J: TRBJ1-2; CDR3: CASRYSTGTGHTNYGYTF
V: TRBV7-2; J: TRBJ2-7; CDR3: CASSLSQGRPYEQYF
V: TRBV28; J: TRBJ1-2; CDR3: CASSSSQGARFSYTF
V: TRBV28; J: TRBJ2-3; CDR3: CASSLATDTQYF
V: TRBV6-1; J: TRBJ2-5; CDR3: CASSEIRRWETQYF